Listed here are 14 T cell receptor beta chains from one sample, sequenced in a study of cytomegalovirus exposure and HLA in healthy donors. Primers: 60 Vbeta forward and 13 Jbeta reverse. Sequencing was performed with immunoSEQ multiplex PCR; in TCRdb, only in-frame clones are kept and a portion is missing. The sample yields about 150,000 clones, about 80% seen once. The sequenced sample consisted of PBMCs. These TCRs come from a male donor in good health and CMV-seronegative.

This clone has just a few counts. The CDR3, as DNA: TGTGCCAGCAGTTACCTAGGAAAGAACACTGAAGCTTTCTTT. Translated, it gives CASSYLGKNTEAFF. The chain recombines TRBV6-5 with TRBJ1-1; D is ambiguous. CDR1 is MNHEY, CDR2 SVGAGI, per germline. V lost 2 bases and J 1 base, leaving 8 bases between the germline ends. The CDR3 spans 14 residues.

This clone was detected a few times. The rearrangement uses TRBV6-5 and TRBJ2-3, with 9 bases matching TRBD1. CDR1 is MNHEY and CDR2 is SVGAGI in the germline V gene. J gave up 3 bases and V 4 bases, and 5 bases lay outside the gene matches. There are 15 residues in the CDR3. CDR3 nucleotide sequence: TGTGCCAGCAGTTTAACCGGGACAGGGACAGATACGCAGTATTTT. As protein: CASSLTGTGTDTQYF.

J is TRBJ1-2 and V is TRBV15, with no clear D. CDR3 length: 17 amino acids. V gave up 0 bases and J gave up 2 bases, with 16 bases separating them. Germline CDR1 LNHNV, CDR2 YYDKDF (reference sequence). The CDR3 loop is CATSRDHLSGGNYGYTF. The CDR3, as DNA: TGTGCCACCAGCAGAGATCATCTATCGGGCGGGAACTATGGCTACACCTTC. Together with reference TRBV15 and TRBJ1-2, the CDR3 gives the full variable domain: DAMVIQNPRYQVTQFGKPVTLSCSQTLNHNVMYWYQQKSSQAPKLLFHYYDKDFNNEADTPDNFQSRRPNTSFCFLDIRSPGLGDTAMYLCATSRDHLSGGNYGYTFGSGTRLTVV.

The rearrangement links TRBV11-2 to TRBJ2-5, with 8 bases lining up with TRBD1. This CDR3 spans 17 amino acids. V was pared by 2 bases and J by 1 base, with 9 bases of the junction left unmatched. Per germline, CDR1 SGHAT and CDR2 FQNNGV. In nucleotides, the CDR3 is TGTGCCAGCAGCTTAACCCTCGGGACAGGCCTCCAAGAGACCCAGTACTTC. Translating it yields CASSLTLGTGLQETQYF.

V is TRBV19 and J is TRBJ1-1; D may be TRBD1 (6 bases). V was trimmed by 5 bases and J by 2 bases, leaving 12 bases between them. There are 14 residues in the CDR3. Germline V gene sequence: CDR1 LNHDA, CDR2 SQIVND (reference sequence). The CDR3 spells CASSLTGPNTEAFF. DNA for the CDR3: TGTGCCAGTAGTTTGACAGGTCCAAACACTGAAGCTTTCTTT.

The chain recombines TRBV2 with TRBJ1-1; tentatively, D is TRBD1 (6 bases). Per the germline V gene, CDR1 is SNHLY and CDR2 is FYNNEI. V was shortened by 8 bases and J by 0 bases, with 13 bases between the two germline ends. The CDR3 has 14 amino acids. CDR3 protein: CASVLQGLNTEAFF. As DNA, the CDR3 is TGTGCCAGCGTCTTACAGGGATTGAACACTGAAGCTTTCTTT.

The genes are TRBV5-1 and TRBJ1-1; 8 nucleotides align to TRBD1. After removal of 0 bases from V and 0 bases from J, the junction contained 1 base not matched to a gene. This CDR3 is built from 15 residues. Germline V gene sequence: CDR1 SGHRS, CDR2 YFSETQ. CDR3 DNA: TGCGCCAGCAGCTTGGGGACAGGGATGAACACTGAAGCTTTCTTT. It codes for CASSLGTGMNTEAFF.

The genes are TRBV6-6 and TRBJ2-1; TRBD1 agrees at 7 bases. V dropped 2 bases and J dropped 14; count of bases not matched to a gene: 6. This CDR3 region has 12 residues. Germline values: CDR1 MNHNY, CDR2 SVGAGI (reference sequence). CDR3 nucleotides: TGTGCCAGCAGTTACAGCGACAGGGATAAGTTCTTC. Translating gives CASSYSDRDKFF.

The chain links TRBV7-9 to TRBJ1-1, with 8 bases lining up with TRBD1. This CDR3 has 15 residues. The ends lost 5 bases at V and 3 bases at J; junction bases unmatched: 8. From germline, CDR1 is SEHNR and CDR2 FQNEAQ (reference sequence). DNA of the CDR3: TGTGCCAGCAGCGCCGCCAAGACAGGGGACACTGAAGCTTTCTTT. Its protein is CASSAAKTGDTEAFF.

V usage is TRBV11-3 and J usage is TRBJ1-5; possible D gene TRBD1, 6 bases. V lost 4 bases and J 2 bases, leaving 15 bases between the germline ends. The CDR3 sequence is 16 residues long. Germline loops: CDR1 SGHNT, CDR2 YENEEA. The CDR3 region has the DNA TGTGCCAGCAGCTGGGATTTCAGACAGGGCAATCAGCCCCAGCATTTT. Protein sequence: CASSWDFRQGNQPQHF.

The V gene is TRBV19, the J gene TRBJ2-4; TRBD2 might be the D (6 bases). The CDR3 is 17 amino acids. Deletions cut 3 bases from V and 8 bases from J, with 23 bases between. Looked up from germline, CDR1 is LNHDA and CDR2 is SQIVND (reference sequence). DNA of the CDR3: TGTGCCAGTAGTATTCCGGGAGTTCCTACCCCTGGGGACATTCAGTACTTC. Its protein product is CASSIPGVPTPGDIQYF.

The chain joins TRBV29-1 to TRBJ2-7, with TRBD1 matching 9 bases. Trimming at V came to 6 bases and at J to 5 bases, leaving 8 bases not matched to a gene. CDR1 SQVTM and CDR2 ANQGSEA come from the germline V gene. This CDR3 spans 13 amino acids. CDR3 protein: CSVILGQGNEQYF. The CDR3 nucleotides are TGCAGCGTCATCCTGGGACAGGGCAACGAGCAGTACTTC.

The gene calls are TRBV4-2 and TRBJ2-2; TRBD1 might be the D (5 bases). CDR3 size: 16 residues. Trimming cost V 2 bases and J 5 bases, with 15 bases left between them. The germline V gene encodes CDR1 LGHNA and CDR2 YNFKEQ. CDR3 in amino acids: CASSQRRGGETGELFF. The CDR3 region has the DNA TGTGCCAGCAGCCAAAGAAGGGGCGGAGAAACCGGGGAGCTGTTTTTT.

The J gene is TRBJ1-2, the V gene TRBV6-5; tentatively, D is TRBD1 (6 bases). The CDR3 is 11 residues long. V was pared by 11 bases and J by 6 bases, with 13 bases between. Germline V gives CDR1 MNHEY, CDR2 SVGAGI. CDR3: CAREQGNGYTF. The DNA of the CDR3 is TGTGCCCGTGAGCAGGGGAATGGCTACACCTTC.